The rows below give T cell receptor beta chains drawn from one sample of a study of T-cell memory formation after mild COVID-19. MiXCR was run by TCRdb on the 5' RACE reads, yielding one entry per CDR3 protein. The sample holds about 62,000 distinct CDR3 sequences; 9% to 9.5% are singletons and the top ten take around 1.1%. The sequencing input was PBMCs or a T cell subset sorted from them (not recorded which). The receptors derive from a man aged 18 to 35 who had mild COVID-19 (a few samples of this study predate the infection). Cell type and time point are not known. CDR3s include the opening cysteine and the closing phenylalanine or tryptophan. Each record gives: D gene, V gene, J gene, clone size, CDR3 DNA, CDR3 protein. The D gene is left open where the match is weak. Some rows mark clone size as missing; the rest say once, few, many or name a class of expanded clone.

d_gene: -; v_gene: TRBV5-1; j_gene: TRBJ2-1; abundance: many; CDR3nt: TGCGCCAGCAGCTTGGAACAGGTCTACAATGAGCAGTTCTTC; CDR3aa: CASSLEQVYNEQFF
d_gene: TRBD1; v_gene: TRBV7-2; j_gene: TRBJ2-3; abundance: many; CDR3nt: TGTGCCAGCAGAGACAGGGGTGGCACAGATACGCAGTATTTT; CDR3aa: CASRDRGGTDTQYF
d_gene: -; v_gene: TRBV5-1; j_gene: TRBJ2-7; abundance: medium-sized; CDR3nt: TGCGCCAGCAGCTTGGGATGGGCGTCTGGGGGGAAGGACGAGCAGTACTTC; CDR3aa: CASSLGWASGGKDEQYF
d_gene: -; v_gene: TRBV7-6; j_gene: TRBJ2-3; abundance: few; CDR3nt: TGTGCCAGCAGCGCCTACTTGGATACGCAGTATTTT; CDR3aa: CASSAYLDTQYF
d_gene: TRBD1; v_gene: TRBV29-1; j_gene: TRBJ1-1; abundance: few; CDR3nt: TGCAGCGTGTTGGGACAGGTGAACACTGAAGCTTTCTTT; CDR3aa: CSVLGQVNTEAFF
d_gene: -; v_gene: TRBV6-6; j_gene: TRBJ1-5; abundance: -; CDR3nt: TGTGCCAGCAGTCCGGCAGAACATAGCAATCAGCCCCAGCATTTT; CDR3aa: CASSPAEHSNQPQHF
d_gene: -; v_gene: TRBV4-1; j_gene: TRBJ1-3; abundance: -; CDR3nt: TGCGCCAGCAGCCAAGATGTAGCTTCTGGAAACACCATATATTTT; CDR3aa: CASSQDVASGNTIYF
d_gene: -; v_gene: TRBV2; j_gene: TRBJ2-3; abundance: many; CDR3nt: TGTGCCAGCAGTCGGACTACCATTACAGATACGCAGTATTTT; CDR3aa: CASSRTTITDTQYF
d_gene: -; v_gene: TRBV19; j_gene: TRBJ2-2; abundance: few; CDR3nt: TGTGCCAGTACCTTTCGGTGGCCTTCGAACACCGGGGAGCTGTTTTTT; CDR3aa: CASTFRWPSNTGELFF
d_gene: -; v_gene: TRBV18; j_gene: TRBJ2-2; abundance: many; CDR3nt: TGTGCCAGCTCACCACTGCGGGGGAACACCGGGGAGCTGTTTTTT; CDR3aa: CASSPLRGNTGELFF
d_gene: -; v_gene: TRBV25-1; j_gene: TRBJ2-3; abundance: many; CDR3nt: TGTGCCAGCAGTGACAGGGGGGGGTCAGATACGCAGTATTTT; CDR3aa: CASSDRGGSDTQYF
d_gene: -; v_gene: TRBV12-3/TRBV12-4; j_gene: TRBJ2-3; abundance: -; CDR3nt: TGTGCCAGCAGCCCCGGACTCCAGGTCGCCGATACGCAGTATTTT; CDR3aa: CASSPGLQVADTQYF
d_gene: -; v_gene: TRBV24-1; j_gene: TRBJ2-1; abundance: -; CDR3nt: TGTGCCACCAGTGCCTCCGGGTCCTACAATGAGCAGTTCTTC; CDR3aa: CATSASGSYNEQFF
d_gene: -; v_gene: TRBV6-6; j_gene: TRBJ2-6; abundance: few; CDR3nt: TGTGCCAGCCGAACAGGGCCCCTGGGGACTGGGGCCAACGTCCTGACTTTC; CDR3aa: CASRTGPLGTGANVLTF
d_gene: TRBD2; v_gene: TRBV20-1; j_gene: TRBJ2-7; abundance: few; CDR3nt: TGCAGTGCTAGGGGACTAGCGGGGGATATCTACGAGCAGTACTTC; CDR3aa: CSARGLAGDIYEQYF
d_gene: -; v_gene: TRBV7-2; j_gene: TRBJ1-1; abundance: -; CDR3nt: TGTGCCAGCAGCCCTAGACAGGCAGACACTGAAGCTTTCTTT; CDR3aa: CASSPRQADTEAFF
d_gene: -; v_gene: TRBV7-2; j_gene: TRBJ1-6; abundance: few; CDR3nt: TGTGCCAGCAGCTCCGAGCCTCCGGGACACCGGAGCTCCTATAATTCACCCCTCCACTTT; CDR3aa: CASSSEPPGHRSSYNSPLHF
d_gene: -; v_gene: TRBV20-1; j_gene: TRBJ1-2; abundance: few; CDR3nt: TGCAGTGCTAGGAACAGGGACTATGGCTACACCTTC; CDR3aa: CSARNRDYGYTF
d_gene: -; v_gene: TRBV6-5; j_gene: TRBJ1-2; abundance: few; CDR3nt: TGTGCCAGCAGGCAGACACGGGGCTACACCTTC; CDR3aa: CASRQTRGYTF
d_gene: -; v_gene: TRBV27; j_gene: TRBJ1-1; abundance: -; CDR3nt: TGTGCCAGCACCTCGAAACGACCGAACACTGAAGCTTTCTTT; CDR3aa: CASTSKRPNTEAFF
d_gene: -; v_gene: TRBV7-9; j_gene: TRBJ1-3; abundance: many; CDR3nt: TGTGCCAGCAGCTTAATGGGGGGTCCTGGAAACACCATATATTTT; CDR3aa: CASSLMGGPGNTIYF
d_gene: -; v_gene: TRBV2; j_gene: TRBJ2-3; abundance: -; CDR3nt: TGTGCCAGCAGTGACAGCGTACGGGGAAACACAGATACGCAGTATTTT; CDR3aa: CASSDSVRGNTDTQYF
d_gene: -; v_gene: TRBV7-2; j_gene: TRBJ2-3; abundance: -; CDR3nt: TGTGCCAGCAGTCAGAGGGACTTGAAGTATACGCAGTATTTT; CDR3aa: CASSQRDLKYTQYF
d_gene: -; v_gene: TRBV3-1; j_gene: TRBJ2-6; abundance: -; CDR3nt: TGTGCCAGCAGCCACAAGGACATCGTCCTGACTTTC; CDR3aa: CASSHKDIVLTF
d_gene: -; v_gene: TRBV20-1; j_gene: TRBJ1-5; abundance: -; CDR3nt: TGCAGTGCTAGAGACAGGGAGCGGGGCAATCAGCCCCAGCATTTT; CDR3aa: CSARDRERGNQPQHF
d_gene: TRBD1; v_gene: TRBV7-2; j_gene: TRBJ1-2; abundance: few; CDR3nt: TGTGCCAGCAGCCTACAGTTCGGGCAGGGGGCTGGCTACACCTTC; CDR3aa: CASSLQFGQGAGYTF
d_gene: -; v_gene: TRBV5-1; j_gene: TRBJ2-2; abundance: few; CDR3nt: TGCGCCAGCAGCCTCCGTAGGTGGGGGCTGAACACCGGGGAGCTGTTTTTT; CDR3aa: CASSLRRWGLNTGELFF
d_gene: TRBD2; v_gene: TRBV5-1; j_gene: TRBJ2-5; abundance: -; CDR3nt: TGCGCCAGCAGCTTGGCCAGGAATAGCGGGGGCGTAAAAGAGACCCAGTACTTC; CDR3aa: CASSLARNSGGVKETQYF
d_gene: TRBD2; v_gene: TRBV25-1; j_gene: TRBJ2-2; abundance: -; CDR3nt: TGTGCCAGCAGGGGAGGGACTAACACCGGGGAGCTGTTTTTT; CDR3aa: CASRGGTNTGELFF
d_gene: -; v_gene: TRBV5-4; j_gene: TRBJ2-5; abundance: -; CDR3nt: TGTGCCAGCAGCTTGAGCGTGAAGCAAGAGACCCAGTACTTC; CDR3aa: CASSLSVKQETQYF
d_gene: TRBD1; v_gene: TRBV6-2/TRBV6-3; j_gene: TRBJ1-2; abundance: -; CDR3nt: TGTGCCAGCAGGACGACGACAGGGGGCGACTATGGCTACACCTTC; CDR3aa: CASRTTTGGDYGYTF
d_gene: -; v_gene: TRBV2; j_gene: TRBJ2-2; abundance: -; CDR3nt: TGTGCCAGCAGCAGGGAGAGAAACACCGGGGAGCTGTTTTTT; CDR3aa: CASSRERNTGELFF
d_gene: -; v_gene: TRBV15; j_gene: TRBJ1-1; abundance: -; CDR3nt: TGTGCAGCCCGACTTGCACGCGGCAGCACTGAAGCTTTCTTT; CDR3aa: CAARLARGSTEAFF
d_gene: -; v_gene: TRBV7-3; j_gene: TRBJ2-1; abundance: -; CDR3nt: TGTGCCAGCAGCTATCTAGGTTACAATGAGCAGTTCTTC; CDR3aa: CASSYLGYNEQFF
d_gene: TRBD1; v_gene: TRBV2; j_gene: TRBJ1-1; abundance: many; CDR3nt: TGTGCCAGCAGTCTCAGACAGGGAAACACTGAAGCTTTCTTT; CDR3aa: CASSLRQGNTEAFF
d_gene: -; v_gene: TRBV10-3; j_gene: TRBJ1-1; abundance: few; CDR3nt: TGTGCCATCAGGGTGGGACCAATCAACACTGAAGCTTTCTTT; CDR3aa: CAIRVGPINTEAFF
d_gene: -; v_gene: TRBV20-1; j_gene: TRBJ2-7; abundance: -; CDR3nt: TGCAGTGCTAGCCGGACCGTATACGAGCAGTACTTC; CDR3aa: CSASRTVYEQYF
d_gene: -; v_gene: TRBV7-2; j_gene: TRBJ1-6; abundance: -; CDR3nt: TGTGCCAGCAGCGTACAGGGTAATTCACCCCTCCACTTT; CDR3aa: CASSVQGNSPLHF
d_gene: TRBD2; v_gene: TRBV7-2; j_gene: TRBJ2-3; abundance: many; CDR3nt: TGTGCCAGCAGCTTAGGAAGCGGGGGGGTCACAGATACGCAGTATTTT; CDR3aa: CASSLGSGGVTDTQYF
d_gene: -; v_gene: TRBV5-1; j_gene: TRBJ1-1; abundance: -; CDR3nt: TGCGCCAGCAGCTTGGTAGTCCAGACGACAATGAACACTGAAGCTTTCTTT; CDR3aa: CASSLVVQTTMNTEAFF
d_gene: TRBD2; v_gene: TRBV27; j_gene: TRBJ2-3; abundance: -; CDR3nt: TGTGCCAGCAGCATCAGACTAGCGGGGACAATTGATACGCAGTATTTT; CDR3aa: CASSIRLAGTIDTQYF
d_gene: TRBD2; v_gene: TRBV11-3; j_gene: TRBJ2-1; abundance: few; CDR3nt: TGTGCCAGCAGCCCGGCCGGGACTAGCTCCTACAATGAGCAGTTCTTC; CDR3aa: CASSPAGTSSYNEQFF
d_gene: -; v_gene: TRBV20-1; j_gene: TRBJ1-6; abundance: -; CDR3nt: TGCAGTGCTAACGAGGACCGGGATTCACCCCTCCACTTT; CDR3aa: CSANEDRDSPLHF
d_gene: -; v_gene: TRBV7-7; j_gene: TRBJ2-5; abundance: -; CDR3nt: TGTGCTAGCAGCTTAGCGCGTCAAGAGACCCAGTACTTC; CDR3aa: CASSLARQETQYF
d_gene: -; v_gene: TRBV20-1; j_gene: TRBJ2-3; abundance: -; CDR3nt: TGCAGTGCACAGTTCGCAGATACGCAGTATTTT; CDR3aa: CSAQFADTQYF
d_gene: -; v_gene: TRBV20-1; j_gene: TRBJ2-3; abundance: many; CDR3nt: TGCAGTGGGTTAATCAGGGGTGCAGATACGCAGTATTTT; CDR3aa: CSGLIRGADTQYF
d_gene: TRBD2; v_gene: TRBV7-2; j_gene: TRBJ2-3; abundance: many; CDR3nt: TGTGCCAGCAGAAGGACTAGCCCTACGCAGTATTTT; CDR3aa: CASRRTSPTQYF
d_gene: -; v_gene: TRBV7-9; j_gene: TRBJ1-1; abundance: -; CDR3nt: TGTGCCAGCAGCTTGGTTTTTTGGGGAGCTTTCTTT; CDR3aa: CASSLVFWGAFF
d_gene: TRBD2; v_gene: TRBV7-3; j_gene: TRBJ2-1; abundance: many; CDR3nt: TGTGCCAGCAGCTGGGGGGGTTCCTTCTCCTACAATGAGCAGTTCTTC; CDR3aa: CASSWGGSFSYNEQFF
d_gene: -; v_gene: TRBV12-3/TRBV12-4; j_gene: TRBJ1-6; abundance: many; CDR3nt: TGTGCCAGCAGTTTACAGGGGCTTAATTCACCCCTCCACTTT; CDR3aa: CASSLQGLNSPLHF
d_gene: -; v_gene: TRBV20-1; j_gene: TRBJ2-5; abundance: many; CDR3nt: TGCAGTGCTAGAGATCTGAGGCAGGCCGAAGAGACCCAGTACTTC; CDR3aa: CSARDLRQAEETQYF
d_gene: -; v_gene: TRBV5-1; j_gene: TRBJ1-1; abundance: few; CDR3nt: TGCGCCAGCAGCCAGAACACTGAAGCTTTCTTT; CDR3aa: CASSQNTEAFF
d_gene: -; v_gene: TRBV9; j_gene: TRBJ1-1; abundance: -; CDR3nt: TGTGCCAGCAGCCCCCCTGTGGGGTTTTACACTGAAGCTTTCTTT; CDR3aa: CASSPPVGFYTEAFF
d_gene: TRBD2; v_gene: TRBV7-2; j_gene: TRBJ2-3; abundance: -; CDR3nt: TGTGCCAGCAGCTCTCGGACTAGCGGGACCACAGATACGCAGTATTTT; CDR3aa: CASSSRTSGTTDTQYF
d_gene: -; v_gene: TRBV7-2; j_gene: TRBJ1-5; abundance: few; CDR3nt: TGTGCCAGCAGCTCGGGCAATCAGCCCCAGCATTTT; CDR3aa: CASSSGNQPQHF
d_gene: -; v_gene: TRBV5-6; j_gene: TRBJ1-4; abundance: few; CDR3nt: TGTGCCAGCAGCACAACAGCGGAAAAACTGTTTTTT; CDR3aa: CASSTTAEKLFF